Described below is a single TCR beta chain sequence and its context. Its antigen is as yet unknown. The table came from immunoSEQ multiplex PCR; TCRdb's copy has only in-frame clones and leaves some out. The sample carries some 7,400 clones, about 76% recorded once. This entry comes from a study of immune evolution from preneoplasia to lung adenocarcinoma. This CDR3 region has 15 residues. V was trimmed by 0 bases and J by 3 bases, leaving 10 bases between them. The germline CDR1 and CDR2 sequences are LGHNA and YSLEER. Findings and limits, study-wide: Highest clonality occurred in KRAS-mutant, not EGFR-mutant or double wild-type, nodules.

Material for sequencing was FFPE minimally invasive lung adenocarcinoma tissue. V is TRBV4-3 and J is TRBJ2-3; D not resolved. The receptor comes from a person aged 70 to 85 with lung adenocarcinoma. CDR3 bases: TGCGCCAGCAGCCAAGACTTGTCGGTGACAGATACGCAGTATTTT. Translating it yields CASSQDLSVTDTQYF.